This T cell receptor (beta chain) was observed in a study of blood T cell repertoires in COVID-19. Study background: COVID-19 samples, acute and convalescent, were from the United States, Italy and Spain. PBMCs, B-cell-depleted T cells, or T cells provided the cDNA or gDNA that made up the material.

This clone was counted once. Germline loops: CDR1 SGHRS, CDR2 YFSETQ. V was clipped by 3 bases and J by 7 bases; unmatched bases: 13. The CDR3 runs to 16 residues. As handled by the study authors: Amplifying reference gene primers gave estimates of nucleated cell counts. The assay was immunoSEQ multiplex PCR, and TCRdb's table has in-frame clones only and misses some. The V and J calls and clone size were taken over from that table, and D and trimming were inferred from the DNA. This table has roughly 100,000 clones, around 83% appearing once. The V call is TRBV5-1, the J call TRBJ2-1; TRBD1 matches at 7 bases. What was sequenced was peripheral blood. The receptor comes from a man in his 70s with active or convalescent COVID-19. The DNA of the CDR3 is TGCGCCAGCAGCTGGACACCGGGACAGTCAACAAATGAGCAGTTCTTC. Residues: CASSWTPGQSTNEQFF.